This TCR beta chain was documented in a study of spatial heterogeneity in lung cancer. This clonotype was seen many times. Time point noted: sample taken at primary tumor resection. Unsorted tumor, nontumor lung tissue or cryopreserved PBMC supplied the whole RNA. Samples came from around 70 TRACERx patients with untreated early-stage lung cancer. Trimming removed 5 bases from V and 7 bases from J; junction bases left unmatched: 4. Germline assignment: CDR1 SNHLY and CDR2 FYNNEI. This CDR3 has 13 amino acids. TCRdb re-called the 5' RACE reads with MiXCR, one entry per CDR3 protein. This table has 20,000 to 25,000 distinct CDR3 sequences, 4.5% to 5% appearing once.

This receptor was obtained from a male donor with early-stage non-small cell lung cancer. The V gene is TRBV2, the J gene TRBJ1-2, with 10 nucleotides matching TRBD1. Specimen: PBMCs, collected at surgery. Written as DNA, the CDR3 is TGTGCCAGCAGTTTGACAGGGGGCAGTGGCTACACCTTC. It is translated as CASSLTGGSGYTF.